This T cell receptor (beta chain) was obtained from a study of blood T cell repertoires in COVID-19. Whole-study context: The analysed material was cDNA or gDNA that came from T cells, B-cell-depleted T cells, or PBMCs.

TCRdb's copy holds only in-frame clones and misses some; the assay was immunoSEQ multiplex PCR. Of 130,000 or so clones listed, about nine tenths are singletons. The TCR originated in a man aged 50-60 years with active COVID-19. Material for sequencing was peripheral blood.

The CDR3 sequence: CASSWTEYNEQFF. In DNA form, the CDR3 reads TGTGCCAGCAGCTGGACAGAATACAATGAGCAGTTCTTC. The chain recombines TRBV12-3 or TRBV12-4 with TRBJ2-1, with D possibly matching TRBD1 (6 bases). The CDR3 sequence is 13 residues long. Between the trimmed V and J ends, which lost 6 bases and 4 bases, there was a span of 10 bases.